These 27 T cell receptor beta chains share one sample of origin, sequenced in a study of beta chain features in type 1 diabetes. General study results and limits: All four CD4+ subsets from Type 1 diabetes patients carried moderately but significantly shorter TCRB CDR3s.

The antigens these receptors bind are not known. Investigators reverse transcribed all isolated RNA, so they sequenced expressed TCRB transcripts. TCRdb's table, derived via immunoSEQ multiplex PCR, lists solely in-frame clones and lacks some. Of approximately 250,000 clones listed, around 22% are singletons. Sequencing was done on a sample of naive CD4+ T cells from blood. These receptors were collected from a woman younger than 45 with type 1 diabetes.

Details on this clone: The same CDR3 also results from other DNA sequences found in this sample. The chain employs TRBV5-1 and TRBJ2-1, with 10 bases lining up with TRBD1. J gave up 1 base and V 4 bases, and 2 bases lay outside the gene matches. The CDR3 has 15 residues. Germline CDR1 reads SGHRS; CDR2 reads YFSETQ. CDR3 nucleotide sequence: TGCGCCAGCAGCCCGGGACAGGGGTCCTACAATGAGCAGTTCTTC. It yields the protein CASSPGQGSYNEQFF. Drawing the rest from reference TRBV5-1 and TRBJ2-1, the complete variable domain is KAGVTQTPRYLIKTRGQQVTLSCSPISGHRSVSWYQQTPGQGLQFLFEYFSETQRNKGNFPGRFSGRQFSNSRSEMNVSTLELGDSALYLCASSPGQGSYNEQFFGPGTRLTVL.

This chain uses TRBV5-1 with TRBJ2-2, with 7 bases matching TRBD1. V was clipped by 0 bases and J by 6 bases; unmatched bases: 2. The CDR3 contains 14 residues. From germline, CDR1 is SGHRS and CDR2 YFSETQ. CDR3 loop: CASSLVGQPGELFF. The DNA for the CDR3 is TGCGCCAGCAGCTTGGTGGGACAGCCCGGGGAGCTGTTTTTT.

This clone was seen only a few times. CDR3 sequence reads: CASSREEGTEAFF. The CDR3 bases are TGTGCCAGTAGCAGGGAGGAAGGGACTGAAGCTTTCTTT. This chain uses TRBV19 with TRBJ1-1, with a tentative D call TRBD1 (5 bases). Germline V gives CDR1 LNHDA, CDR2 SQIVND (reference sequence). V was clipped by 6 bases and J by 5 bases, with 13 bases between them. The CDR3 is 13 amino acids.

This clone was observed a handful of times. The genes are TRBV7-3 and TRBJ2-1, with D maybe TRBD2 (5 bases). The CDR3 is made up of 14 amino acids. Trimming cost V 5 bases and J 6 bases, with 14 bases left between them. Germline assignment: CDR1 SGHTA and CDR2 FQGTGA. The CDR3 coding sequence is TGTGCCAGCAGCGCGGGCGTCTTCCCCAATGAGCAGTTCTTC. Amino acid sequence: CASSAGVFPNEQFF.

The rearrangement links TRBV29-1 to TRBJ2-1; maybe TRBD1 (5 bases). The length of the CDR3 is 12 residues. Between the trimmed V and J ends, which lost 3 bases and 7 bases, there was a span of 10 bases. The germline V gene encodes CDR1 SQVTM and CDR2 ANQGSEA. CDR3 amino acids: CSVEPTGNEQFF. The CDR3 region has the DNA TGCAGCGTTGAGCCAACAGGTAATGAGCAGTTCTTC.

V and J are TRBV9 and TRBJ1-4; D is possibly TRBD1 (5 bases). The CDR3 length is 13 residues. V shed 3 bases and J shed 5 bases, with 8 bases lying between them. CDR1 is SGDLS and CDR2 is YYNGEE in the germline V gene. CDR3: CASSATDNEKLFF. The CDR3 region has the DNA TGTGCCAGCAGCGCGACAGACAATGAAAAACTGTTTTTT.

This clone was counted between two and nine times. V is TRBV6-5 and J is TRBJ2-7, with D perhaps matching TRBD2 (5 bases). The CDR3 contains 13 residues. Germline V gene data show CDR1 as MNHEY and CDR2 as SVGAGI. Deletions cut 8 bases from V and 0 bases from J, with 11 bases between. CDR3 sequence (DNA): TGTGCCAGCTGGACGGGAAGCTCCTACGAGCAGTACTTC. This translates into CASWTGSSYEQYF.

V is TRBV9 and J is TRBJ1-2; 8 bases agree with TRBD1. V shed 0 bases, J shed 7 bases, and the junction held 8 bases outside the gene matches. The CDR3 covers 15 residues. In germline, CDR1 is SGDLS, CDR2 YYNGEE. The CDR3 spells CASSVATGGMGGYTF. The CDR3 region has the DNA TGTGCCAGCAGCGTAGCTACAGGGGGTATGGGTGGCTACACCTTC.

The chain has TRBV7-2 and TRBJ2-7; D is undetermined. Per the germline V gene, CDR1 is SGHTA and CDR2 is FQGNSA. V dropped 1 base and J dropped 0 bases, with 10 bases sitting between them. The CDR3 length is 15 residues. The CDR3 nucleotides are TGTGCCAGCAGCTTAGTTCCAGGTTACTCCTACGAGCAGTACTTC. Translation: CASSLVPGYSYEQYF.

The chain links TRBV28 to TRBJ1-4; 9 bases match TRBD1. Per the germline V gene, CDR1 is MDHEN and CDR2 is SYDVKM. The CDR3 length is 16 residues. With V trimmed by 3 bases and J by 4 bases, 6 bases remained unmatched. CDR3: CASSFFSGQGNEKLFF. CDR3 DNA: TGTGCCAGCAGTTTCTTTTCGGGACAGGGTAATGAAAAACTGTTTTTT.

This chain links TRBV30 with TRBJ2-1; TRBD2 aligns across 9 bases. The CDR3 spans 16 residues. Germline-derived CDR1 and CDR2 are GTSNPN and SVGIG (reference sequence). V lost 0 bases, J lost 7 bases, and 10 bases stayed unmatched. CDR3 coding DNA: TGTGCCTGGAGTGTACGGGGCGGGAGGGCCGGAAATGAGCAGTTCTTC. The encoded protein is CAWSVRGGRAGNEQFF.

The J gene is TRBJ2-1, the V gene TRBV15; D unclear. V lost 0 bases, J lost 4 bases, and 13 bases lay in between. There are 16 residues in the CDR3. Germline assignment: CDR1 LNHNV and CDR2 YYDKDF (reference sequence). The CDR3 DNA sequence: TGTGCCACCAGCAGAGAAGGCGCAGGTGGGTACAATGAGCAGTTCTTC. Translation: CATSREGAGGYNEQFF.

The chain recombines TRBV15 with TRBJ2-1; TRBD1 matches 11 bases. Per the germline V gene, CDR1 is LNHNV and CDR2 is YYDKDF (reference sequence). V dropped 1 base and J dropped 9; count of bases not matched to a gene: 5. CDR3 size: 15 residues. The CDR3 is CATSRAGTGGTEQFF. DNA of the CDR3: TGTGCCACCAGCAGAGCTGGGACAGGGGGAACTGAGCAGTTCTTC.

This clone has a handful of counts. CDR3: CASSPGDSPPQYF. The DNA of the CDR3 is TGTGCCAGCAGCCCGGGGGACTCTCCCCCGCAGTATTTT. J is TRBJ2-3 and V is TRBV7-3; possible D gene TRBD2, 6 bases. The V gene's germline CDR1 is SGHTA and CDR2 FQGTGA. There are 13 residues in the CDR3. The V end was cut by 5 bases, the J end by 10 bases, with 16 bases between.

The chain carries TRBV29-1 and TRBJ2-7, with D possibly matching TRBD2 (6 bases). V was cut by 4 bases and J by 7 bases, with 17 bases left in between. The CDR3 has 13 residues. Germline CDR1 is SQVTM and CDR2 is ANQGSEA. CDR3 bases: TGCAGCGTTGGAGTATCGGGACTGGGAGAGCAGTACTTC. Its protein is CSVGVSGLGEQYF.

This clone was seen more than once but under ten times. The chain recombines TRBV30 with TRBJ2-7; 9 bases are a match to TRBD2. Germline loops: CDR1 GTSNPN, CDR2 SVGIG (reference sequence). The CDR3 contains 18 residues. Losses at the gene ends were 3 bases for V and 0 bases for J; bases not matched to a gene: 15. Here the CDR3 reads CAWSLTSGRLRSSYEQYF. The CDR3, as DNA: TGTGCCTGGAGCCTAACTAGCGGGCGGCTGAGGAGCTCCTACGAGCAGTACTTC.

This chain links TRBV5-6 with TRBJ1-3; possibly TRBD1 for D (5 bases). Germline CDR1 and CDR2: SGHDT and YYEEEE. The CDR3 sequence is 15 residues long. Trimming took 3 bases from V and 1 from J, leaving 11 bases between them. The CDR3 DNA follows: TGTGCCAGCAGCTCGACAGTGACATCTGGAAACACCATATATTTT. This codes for CASSSTVTSGNTIYF.

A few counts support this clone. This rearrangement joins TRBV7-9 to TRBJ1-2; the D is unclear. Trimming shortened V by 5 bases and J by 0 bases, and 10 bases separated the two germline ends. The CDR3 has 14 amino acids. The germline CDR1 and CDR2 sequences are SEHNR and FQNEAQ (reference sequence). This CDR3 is CASSPGWANYGYTF. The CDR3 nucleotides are TGTGCCAGCAGCCCAGGTTGGGCTAACTATGGCTACACCTTC. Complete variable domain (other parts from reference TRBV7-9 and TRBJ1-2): DTGVSQNPRHKITKRGQNVTFRCDPISEHNRLYWYRQTLGQGPEFLTYFQNEAQLEKSRLLSDRFSAERPKGSFSTLEIQRTEQGDSAMYLCASSPGWANYGYTFGSGTRLTVV.

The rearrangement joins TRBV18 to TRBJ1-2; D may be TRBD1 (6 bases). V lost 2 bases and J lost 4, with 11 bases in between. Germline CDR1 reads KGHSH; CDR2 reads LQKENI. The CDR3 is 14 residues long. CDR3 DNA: TGTGCCAGCTCACCAGGGGGCCAGTCCTATGGCTACACCTTC. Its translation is CASSPGGQSYGYTF.

The CDR3 region has the DNA TGTGCCTGGAGTTATCGGTATGAGCAGTTCTTC. This sequence encodes CAWSYRYEQFF. V usage is TRBV30 and J usage is TRBJ2-1; D call uncertain. The length of the CDR3 is 11 residues. Germline V gene sequence: CDR1 GTSNPN, CDR2 SVGIG (reference sequence). V was shortened by 2 bases and J by 8 bases, with 7 bases between the two germline ends.

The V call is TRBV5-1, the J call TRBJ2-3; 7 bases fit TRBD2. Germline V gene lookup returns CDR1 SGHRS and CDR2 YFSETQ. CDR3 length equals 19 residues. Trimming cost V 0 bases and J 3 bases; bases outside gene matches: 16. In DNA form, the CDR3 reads TGCGCCAGCAGCTTGGAGCCGCAAGTGGGCGGGAGCGGTACAGATACGCAGTATTTT. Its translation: CASSLEPQVGGSGTDTQYF.

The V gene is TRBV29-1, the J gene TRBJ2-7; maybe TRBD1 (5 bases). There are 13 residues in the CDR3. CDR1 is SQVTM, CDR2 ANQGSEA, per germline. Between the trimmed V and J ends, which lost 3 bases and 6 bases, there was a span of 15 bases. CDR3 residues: CSVESWGLGEQYF. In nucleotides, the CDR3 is TGCAGCGTTGAGTCTTGGGGCCTAGGCGAGCAGTACTTC.

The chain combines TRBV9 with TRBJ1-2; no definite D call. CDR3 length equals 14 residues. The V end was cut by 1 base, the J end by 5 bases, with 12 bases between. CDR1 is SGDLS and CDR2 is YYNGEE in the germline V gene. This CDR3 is CASSVREGRYGYTF. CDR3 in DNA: TGTGCCAGCAGCGTACGGGAAGGGAGATATGGCTACACCTTC.

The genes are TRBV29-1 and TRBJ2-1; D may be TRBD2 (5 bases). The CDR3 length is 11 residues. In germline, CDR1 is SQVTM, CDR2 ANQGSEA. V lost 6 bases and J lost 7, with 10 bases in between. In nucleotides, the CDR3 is TGCAGCGTCACCCCGGGAAATGAGCAGTTCTTC. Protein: CSVTPGNEQFF.

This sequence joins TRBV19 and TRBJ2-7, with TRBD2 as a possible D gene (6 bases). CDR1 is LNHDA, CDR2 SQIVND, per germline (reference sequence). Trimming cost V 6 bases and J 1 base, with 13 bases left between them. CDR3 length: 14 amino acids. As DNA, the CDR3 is TGTGCCAGTAGCCGGGGGAGGAATTCCTACGAGCAGTACTTC. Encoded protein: CASSRGRNSYEQYF. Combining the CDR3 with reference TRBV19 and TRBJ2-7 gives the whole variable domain DGGITQSPKYLFRKEGQNVTLSCEQNLNHDAMYWYRQDPGQGLRLIYYSQIVNDFQKGDIAEGYSVSREKKESFPLTVTSAQKNPTAFYLCASSRGRNSYEQYFGPGTRLTVT.

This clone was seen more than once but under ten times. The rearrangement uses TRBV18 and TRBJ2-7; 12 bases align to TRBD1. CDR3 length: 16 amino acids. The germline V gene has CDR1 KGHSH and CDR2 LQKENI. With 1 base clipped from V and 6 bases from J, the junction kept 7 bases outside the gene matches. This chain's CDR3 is CASSPLLPGQGAEQYF. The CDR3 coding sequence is TGTGCCAGCTCACCACTCCTCCCGGGACAGGGGGCCGAGCAGTACTTC.

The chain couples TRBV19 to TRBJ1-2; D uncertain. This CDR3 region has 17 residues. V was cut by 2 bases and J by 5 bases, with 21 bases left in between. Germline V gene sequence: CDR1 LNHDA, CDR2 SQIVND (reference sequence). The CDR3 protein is CASSIPPAAFPLYGYTF. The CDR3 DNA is TGTGCCAGTAGTATACCCCCGGCAGCGTTTCCCCTTTATGGCTACACCTTC. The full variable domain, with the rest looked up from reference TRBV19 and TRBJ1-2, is DGGITQSPKYLFRKEGQNVTLSCEQNLNHDAMYWYRQDPGQGLRLIYYSQIVNDFQKGDIAEGYSVSREKKESFPLTVTSAQKNPTAFYLCASSIPPAAFPLYGYTFGSGTRLTVV.